This T cell receptor beta chain was sequenced for a study of blood T cells in healthy people across ages (dated by TCRdb to between 2014 and 2017). For the study in its entirety: Template switching captured roughly one uniquely barcoded TCR beta cDNA molecule per two T cells in model experiments. To track age-related changes in TCR beta repertoire diversity, the study relied on deep sequencing normalized with unique cDNA molecular identifiers. The donors were divided into four age groups: young (average around 17 years), middle-aged (about 39), aged (about 56) and long-lived (82). To avoid experimental bias, donors of different ages were distributed randomly across sequencing lanes. Two additional independent replicas of 1 million unique cDNA reads from the same blood draw were analyzed for two donors (one aged 18 to 30 and one aged 80 or older). Broader findings and caveats from the paper: A strong correlation was found between observed TCR beta diversity and the percentage of naive T cells measured by flow cytometry. Because profiling used bulk unsorted PBMCs, naive and antigen-experienced compartments could not be compared conclusively. The long-lived group showed more naive CD4+ T cells, fewer expanded clones and increased TCR diversity than the aged group, suggesting age selection. The CMV infection status of donors was not known, potentially confounding age-related changes in expanded clonotypes. As age increased, observed TCR beta diversity per million T cells dropped in a roughly linear way, and a significant reduction was already evident by age 40. Total diversity estimates from one million sequenced T cells were considered lower bounds and underestimates.

After removal of 4 bases from V and 0 bases from J, the junction retains 7 bases not matched to a gene. From the cysteine through the phenylalanine, the CDR3 covers 17 amino acids. Of all the DNA, just the CDR3 is kept, 51 bases in frame from base 1. Sequences SNHLY (CDR1) and FYNNEI (CDR2) are obtained from the germline V gene. The roughly 39 donors, aged about 6 to 95 years, were systemically healthy Caucasian individuals from Russia. Each donor gave about 9.7 milliliters of peripheral blood, drawn into EDTA-treated Vacutainer tubes. PBMCs were isolated by Ficoll-Paque density-gradient centrifugation, with at least 7 million obtained per sample. Total RNA, at least 6 micrograms per sample, was extracted from PBMCs with Trizol reagent. For every donor, an aliquot of PBMCs went through flow cytometry to measure the percentages of naive CD45RAhigh/CD27high T cells. The library relied on 5' RACE. Sequencing relied on an Illumina HiSeq 2500. A second PCR of roughly 7 to 11 cycles was performed with a sample-barcoded 5' primer and a J-beta primer mix. Each TCR beta cDNA molecule received a unique molecular identifier from a template-switch 5' adaptor carrying 12 random nucleotides. At least 2.5 million CDR3-containing paired-end reads were obtained from each sample. First-strand cDNA was synthesized from all RNA with the Mint cDNA synthesis kit, primed by a TRBC-specific oligonucleotide. Following uracil-DNA glycosylase treatment, a first 18-cycle PCR with universal primers M1SS and BC2_uni_R was performed on all cDNA. The source study handled its data this way. For normalization, 1 million high-quality reads, each with a distinct molecular identifier, were randomly selected from each sample. Reads with shared molecular identifiers were discarded instead of being binned into consensus sequences. MiTCR, run with a Q25 quality threshold and the strictest error-elimination algorithm, handled CDR3 identification, clonotype clustering and error correction. A nonparametric unseen species model with Euler transformation was used to estimate a lower bound on total TCR beta diversity. TCRdb reprocessed the public reads (quality trimming at Q25 with fastp, clone calling with MiXCR) and kept in-frame beta chains. Rows are combined by CDR3 protein, so each entry shows the most common genes and DNA. Clone size and V and J calls follow TCRdb, not the original study. The sample table contains approximately 1.5 million distinct CDR3 sequences; only one count was recorded for approximately 32% of them. The ten largest account for around 11% of the sample.

Comments on this clonotype: Its antigen specificity is not known. No per-base quality is available; no much larger clone lies one base away.

The chain is encoded by TRBV2 joined to TRBJ1-5; 9 nucleotides in the junction match TRBD1. This clonotype was obtained from a woman aged 30 to 39 in good health. Sequenced: blood. The CDR3 region: CASSVTGTGISNQPQHF. The bases read TGTGCCAGCAGTGTCACCGGGACAGGGATTAGCAATCAGCCCCAGCATTTT.